This T cell receptor beta chain emerged from a study of response to subunit inactivated influenza vaccine. Study findings and constraints: Each seasonal influenza vaccination, the authors suggested, recruits few new T cells.

TCRdb redid the calling of the RT-PCR reads with MiXCR, one entry per CDR3 protein. Of a few hundred thousand distinct CDR3 sequences in the sample, roughly a fifth were seen once. Turning to this clonotype: The target antigen is unknown.

Looked up from germline, CDR1 is SGDLS and CDR2 is YYNGEE. V gave up 0 bases and J gave up 6 bases, with 7 bases separating them. This CDR3 spans 12 amino acids. This TCR was sampled from a man in his fifties or sixties who received an inactivated influenza vaccine. Material: PBMCs from blood, obtained less than 22 months after vaccination. The chain combines TRBV9 with TRBJ2-7, with D unclear. In nucleotides, the CDR3 is TGTGCCAGCAGCGTAGTAATAGGCGAGCAGTACTTC. Amino acid sequence: CASSVVIGEQYF. Drawing the rest from reference TRBV9 and TRBJ2-7, the complete variable domain is DSGVTQTPKHLITATGQRVTLRCSPRSGDLSVYWYQQSLDQGLQFLIQYYNGEERAKGNILERFSAQQFPDLHSELNLSSLELGDSALYFCASSVVIGEQYFGPGTRLTVT.